The rows below give T cell receptor beta chains drawn from one sample of a study of CD8 T cells in Susac syndrome. TCRdb reprocessed the immunoSEQ multiplex PCR reads with MiXCR, giving one entry per CDR3 protein. This sample has just over 150,000 distinct CDR3 sequences, with approximately 95% found just once. The sequencing input was CD4+ T cells from PBMCs. Receptors were obtained from a human donor with Susac syndrome. Each CDR3 is given with its conserved first and last residue. Fields, in order: clone size, V gene, CDR3 protein. Where a row states a size, it is once, few, many or the class of an expanded clone; other rows omit it.

clone_size: .
v_call: TRBV7-9
cdr3_aa: CATLGASYNEQFF

clone_size: .
v_call: TRBV5-1
cdr3_aa: CASSPSVGQLGTEAFF

clone_size: .
v_call: TRBV2
cdr3_aa: CASSWEGRQFF

clone_size: .
v_call: TRBV20-1
cdr3_aa: CSALGQGARSSRAEQYF

clone_size: .
v_call: TRBV7-9
cdr3_aa: CASSDYTLGSQETQYF

clone_size: .
v_call: TRBV4-3
cdr3_aa: CASSQDQGSEAFF

clone_size: once
v_call: TRBV9
cdr3_aa: CASSVNSYNYGYTF

clone_size: once
v_call: TRBV9
cdr3_aa: CASSVGRTMAKNIQYF

clone_size: .
v_call: TRBV20-1
cdr3_aa: CSADLDRGDGYTF

clone_size: .
v_call: TRBV4-1
cdr3_aa: CASSQDENTGELFF

clone_size: .
v_call: TRBV7-8
cdr3_aa: CASSLRRLGDEQYF

clone_size: once
v_call: TRBV12-3/TRBV12-4
cdr3_aa: CASSLSLAKNIQYF

clone_size: .
v_call: TRBV6-6
cdr3_aa: CASSPTVPGELFF

clone_size: .
v_call: TRBV20-1
cdr3_aa: CSASPGTGTLQPQHF

clone_size: once
v_call: TRBV5-1
cdr3_aa: CASSSGSTGATSEQFF

clone_size: .
v_call: TRBV20-1
cdr3_aa: CSAEALQVLGETQYF

clone_size: .
v_call: TRBV6-5
cdr3_aa: CASRRQGLDTGELFF

clone_size: .
v_call: TRBV5-4
cdr3_aa: CASSAVAGDLTGELFF

clone_size: .
v_call: TRBV15
cdr3_aa: CATSATGTTYEQYF

clone_size: .
v_call: TRBV25-1
cdr3_aa: CASSGTVSYEQYF

clone_size: .
v_call: TRBV7-2
cdr3_aa: CASSRGADTQYF

clone_size: .
v_call: TRBV20-1
cdr3_aa: CSAKGQGQETQYF

clone_size: once
v_call: TRBV7-2
cdr3_aa: CASSPWTGRRLAASKEQFF

clone_size: .
v_call: TRBV19
cdr3_aa: CASCQTERGGYTF

clone_size: .
v_call: TRBV7-3
cdr3_aa: CASSLGAGMDEQFF

clone_size: .
v_call: TRBV29-1
cdr3_aa: CSVESYGYTF

clone_size: .
v_call: TRBV9
cdr3_aa: CASSDRAPLSEQFF

clone_size: .
v_call: TRBV3-1
cdr3_aa: CASSSRGGATNYGYTF

clone_size: once
v_call: TRBV19
cdr3_aa: CASSTRQNTEAFF

clone_size: .
v_call: TRBV4-1
cdr3_aa: CASSQVPGAYEQYF

clone_size: .
v_call: TRBV7-2
cdr3_aa: CASSYRTDYGYTF

clone_size: .
v_call: TRBV9
cdr3_aa: CASTGGLQGEETQYF

clone_size: .
v_call: TRBV5-4
cdr3_aa: CASSGRGNRNTEAFF

clone_size: .
v_call: TRBV11-2
cdr3_aa: CASSFAGETQYF

clone_size: .
v_call: TRBV2
cdr3_aa: CASSETGANTEAFF

clone_size: .
v_call: TRBV12-3/TRBV12-4
cdr3_aa: CASSFGLAGGYTF

clone_size: .
v_call: TRBV2
cdr3_aa: CASSEAALGQIRNADTQYF

clone_size: .
v_call: TRBV29-1
cdr3_aa: CSVQGGDGYTF

clone_size: .
v_call: TRBV28
cdr3_aa: CASRDPFNSPLHF

clone_size: once
v_call: TRBV20-1
cdr3_aa: CSARQGQSQETQYF

clone_size: .
v_call: TRBV6-6
cdr3_aa: CASNLGLSTDTQYF

clone_size: .
v_call: TRBV6-5
cdr3_aa: CASRGQGALSSPLHF

clone_size: .
v_call: TRBV2
cdr3_aa: CASSTYTDTQYF

clone_size: .
v_call: TRBV12-3/TRBV12-4
cdr3_aa: CASSPGQQGDTQYF

clone_size: .
v_call: TRBV20-1
cdr3_aa: CSAQTEGKAFF

clone_size: .
v_call: TRBV20-1
cdr3_aa: CSASPTRGLNQPQHF

clone_size: .
v_call: TRBV7-2
cdr3_aa: CASSLSPGSGEQFF

clone_size: once
v_call: TRBV5-1
cdr3_aa: CASSLGNHADIQYF

clone_size: few
v_call: TRBV9
cdr3_aa: CASSVVGTNNEQFF